The T cell receptor beta chain described here comes from a study of blood T cell repertoires in COVID-19. Study overall: Researchers got acute and convalescent COVID-19 samples from the United States, Italy and Spain. Nucleic acid was either cDNA or gDNA, and it came from T cells, B-cell-depleted T cells, or PBMCs.

In the authors' workflow: Nucleated cell number was recorded as an estimate derived from reference gene primer amplification. Measured with immunoSEQ multiplex PCR; TCRdb has only the in-frame clones, and not every one. V and J calls and clone size follow that table, whereas D and trimming were derived from the DNA. The data show about 110,000 clones, with around 80% seen just once and 3.5% to 5% held by the top ten. This clone occurred once. The source material was peripheral blood. The receptor was derived from a human donor in a cohort sampled during active or convalescent COVID-19.

This CDR3 reads CASSWRNNYEQYF. As DNA, the CDR3 is TGTGCCAGCAGCTGGCGGAATAACTACGAGCAGTACTTC. The chain has TRBV5-5 and TRBJ2-7, with unresolved D. The germline V and J ends were trimmed by 3 bases and 3 bases, with 10 bases remaining between them. This CDR3 has 13 amino acids. The V gene's germline CDR1 is SGHKS and CDR2 YYEKEE (reference sequence).